The source of this TCR beta chain is a study of blood T cell repertoires in COVID-19 (dated by TCRdb to 2018 to 2021). Regarding the research as a whole: Collaborator samples came from the United States, Italy and Spain and covered acute and convalescent phases of COVID-19. The material from the prospective study consisted of cDNA or gDNA derived from T cells, B-cell-depleted T cells, or PBMCs. Subjects who had been exposed to COVID-19, were actively infected with it, or had recovered from it provided the deeply sampled blood TCRbeta repertoires that made up the dataset. A freely available public database, intended as a resource for researchers studying the immune response to SARS-CoV-2, is where the repertoires were released. Samples came from the ongoing ImmuneRACE study (first 160 participants) plus 1,254 subjects from 6 global collaborators. Sample metadata almost always included a de-identified subject ID, COVID-19 status, age in years and sex. Where available, HLA class I and class II types were taken from metadata supplied by the sample provider and were not determined by assay-based typing. Results the study describes overall, beyond this receptor: The amount of clinical and demographic metadata varied by source and participant and was provided uncurated.

TCRbeta CDR3 regions were amplified from genomic DNA using the immunoSEQ Assay, a bias-controlled multiplex PCR. The source study handled its data this way. Within the assay, amplification of reference gene primers was used to estimate how many nucleated cells each sample contained. To quantify the absolute abundance of each unique TCRbeta CDR3 rearrangement, sequence reads were collapsed and filtered. For each sample, productive Simpson clonality was calculated as the square root of Simpson's diversity index over productive rearrangements. TCRdb mirrors the immuneACCESS table, restricted to in-frame sequences. Some clones are absent from its copies; in checked studies, under half trace to an unresolved V gene, and the reason for the others is unknown. For V, J and clone size, that table is used; D and trimming come from the DNA. The sample table holds about 250,000 clones, of which roughly nine tenths were seen once. The top ten constitute 4.6% of the sample.

V is pruned by 1 base and J by 5 bases, leaving 7 bases of the junction without a gene match. There are 15 amino acids in the CDR3, from cysteine to phenylalanine inclusive. Of the read, only the CDR3 DNA is kept; its 45 bases are in frame from base 1. In the germline V gene (reference sequence), CDR1 corresponds to LNHDA and CDR2 to SQIVND. A second Seattle source provided samples from volunteer blood donors who had recovered from COVID-19. The collaborating institutions used their own protocols to collect whole blood in K2EDTA tubes. Collaborator samples were shipped for TCRbeta analysis as frozen whole blood, isolated PBMCs, or DNA extracted from either sample type. The sample holds a few counts of this clone. Its antigen is currently not known. The record has no base qualities; no much larger clone is one base away.

Material: peripheral blood. The sequence was obtained from a woman between 35 and 50 years old who had recovered from COVID-19. The chain is made from TRBV19 and TRBJ2-5; 7 junctional bases match TRBD2. The nucleotide sequence is given as TGTGCCAGTAGTATAGGTGGCGGGAGAGGTGAGACCCAGTACTTC. Its coded protein is CASSIGGGRGETQYF.